This T cell receptor (beta chain) appears in the sequencing data of a study of CD8+CD57+ T cells in acquired aplastic anemia. Study background: Sorting CD4+ and CD8+ cells gave DNA averaging approximately 3 ug. Broader study findings: Between the patient and control groups, CD8+ Simpson's diversity did not differ significantly.

Genomic DNA served as template for TCR beta VDJ and CDR3 profiling. TCRdb independently ran MiXCR on the reads; one entry per CDR3 protein. The table shows about 170,000 distinct CDR3 sequences, with 40% to 55% occurring only once. This clonotype was picked up many times. Its antigen is unidentified. The CDR3 totals 17 residues. Before being chosen for sequencing, patients had shown CD8+CD57+ cell expansion by flow cytometry. The J gene is TRBJ2-1, the V gene TRBV12-1. TRBV12-1 is deemed a pseudogene. The sequenced sample was sorted CD4+, CD8+, or CD8+CD57+ T cells (not recorded which) from PBMCs. This clonotype originated in a human donor with aplastic anemia. The CDR3 loop reads CASSPFRREAICNEQFF. CDR3 DNA: TGTGCCAGCAGCCCCTTTCGACGTGAGGCGATATGCAATGAGCAGTTCTTC.